This TCR beta chain derives from a study of blood T cells in healthy people across ages. Study results and limitations: Changes seen in expanded clonotypes were possibly confounded by donor CMV status left unknown. Diversity figures based on one million T cells were deemed too low. With age, beta diversity per million T cells declined roughly linearly, significantly by approximately 40.

Germline CDR1 and CDR2: SGHTA and FQGNSA. The CDR3 is 13 residues long. V was cut by 5 bases and J by 2 bases, with 9 bases left in between. Concerning this clonotype itself: Its antigen is as yet unknown.

Primed by a sample-barcoded 5' primer and a J-beta primer mix, a second PCR proceeded for 7 to 11 cycles. At least 2.5 million CDR3-containing paired-end reads were obtained per sample. From the 5' RACE reads, TCRdb called clonotypes with MiXCR, one entry per CDR3 protein. The repertoire consists of about 900,000 distinct CDR3 sequences, with about 59% occurring once and the leading ten covering 25% to 35%. This chain connects TRBV7-2 to TRBJ1-2, with D unclear. This clonotype was obtained from a man aged 25 to 40 in good health. What was sequenced was blood. The CDR3 region has the DNA TGTGCCAGCAGCGCCAGTGAAAACTATGGCTACACCTTC. Its translation is CASSASENYGYTF.